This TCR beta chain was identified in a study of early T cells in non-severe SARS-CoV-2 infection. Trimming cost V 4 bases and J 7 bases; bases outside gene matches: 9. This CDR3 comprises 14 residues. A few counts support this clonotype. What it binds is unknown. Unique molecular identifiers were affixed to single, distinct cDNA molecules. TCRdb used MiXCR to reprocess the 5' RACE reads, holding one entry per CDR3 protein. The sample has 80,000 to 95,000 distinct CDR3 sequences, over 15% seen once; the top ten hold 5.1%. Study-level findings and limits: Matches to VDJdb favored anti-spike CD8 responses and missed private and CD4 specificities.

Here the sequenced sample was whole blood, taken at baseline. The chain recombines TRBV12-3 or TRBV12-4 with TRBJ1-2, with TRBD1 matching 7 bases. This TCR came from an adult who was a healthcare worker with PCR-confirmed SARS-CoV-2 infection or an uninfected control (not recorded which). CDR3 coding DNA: TGTGCCAGCAGTTCACAGGGGACGGCTAGTGGCTACACCTTC. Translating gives CASSSQGTASGYTF.